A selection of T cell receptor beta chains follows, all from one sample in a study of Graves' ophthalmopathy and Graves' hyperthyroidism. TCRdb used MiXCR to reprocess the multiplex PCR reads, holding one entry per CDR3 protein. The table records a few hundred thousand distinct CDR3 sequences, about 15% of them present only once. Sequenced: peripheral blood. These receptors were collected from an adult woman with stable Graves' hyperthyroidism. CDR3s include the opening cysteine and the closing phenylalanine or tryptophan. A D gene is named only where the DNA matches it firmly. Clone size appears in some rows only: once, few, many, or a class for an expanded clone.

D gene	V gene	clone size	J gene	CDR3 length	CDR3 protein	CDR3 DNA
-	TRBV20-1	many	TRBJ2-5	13	CSAREGARETQYF	TGCAGTGCTAGAGAGGGGGCTAGGGAGACCCAGTACTTC
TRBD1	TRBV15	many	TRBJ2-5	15	CATSRTGGALETQYF	TGTGCCACCAGCAGGACAGGGGGCGCGCTAGAGACCCAGTACTTC
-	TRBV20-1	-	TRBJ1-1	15	CSARDPGGSDTEAFF	TGCAGTGCTAGAGATCCGGGGGGGAGTGACACTGAAGCTTTCTTT
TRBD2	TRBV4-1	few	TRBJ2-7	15	CASSQELREVGEQYF	TGCGCCAGCAGCCAAGAATTACGGGAGGTAGGGGAGCAGTACTTC
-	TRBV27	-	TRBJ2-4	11	CASSADSRPYF	TGTGCCAGCAGTGCAGACAGCAGGCCGTACTTC
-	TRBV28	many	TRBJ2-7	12	CASSYLQYEQYF	TGTGCCAGCAGTTATTTACAATACGAGCAGTACTTC
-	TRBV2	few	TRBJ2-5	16	CASSTNKRVWGETQYF	TGTGCCAGCAGTACGAATAAGCGGGTTTGGGGCGAGACCCAGTACTTC
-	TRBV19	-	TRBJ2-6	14	CASSSGSGANVLAF	TGTGCCAGTAGCTCAGGCTCTGGGGCCAACGTCCTGGCTTTC
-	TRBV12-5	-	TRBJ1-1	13	CASGFLSGTEAFF	TGTGCTAGTGGTTTTCTCTCAGGGACTGAAGCTTTCTTT
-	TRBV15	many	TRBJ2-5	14	CATSRDRGPETQYF	TGTGCCACCAGCAGAGACAGAGGGCCAGAGACCCAGTACTTC
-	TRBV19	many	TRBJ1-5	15	CASTTRWGKDQPQHF	TGTGCCAGTACCACACGGTGGGGGAAGGATCAGCCCCAGCATTTT
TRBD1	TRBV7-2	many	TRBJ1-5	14	CASSLDRGDQPQHF	TGTGCCAGCAGCTTAGACAGGGGAGATCAGCCCCAGCATTTT
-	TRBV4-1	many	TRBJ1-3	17	CASSQGAGTYSGNTIYF	TGCGCCAGCAGCCAAGGCGCCGGGACTTACTCTGGAAACACCATATATTTT
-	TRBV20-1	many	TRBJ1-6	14	CSARDLRGGSPLHF	TGCAGTGCTAGAGATCTCAGGGGTGGTTCACCCCTCCACTTT
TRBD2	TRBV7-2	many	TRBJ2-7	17	CASSLAPGGSGSYEQYF	TGTGCCAGCAGCTTAGCGCCGGGGGGGAGCGGGTCCTACGAGCAGTACTTC
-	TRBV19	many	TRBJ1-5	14	CASSIVGDNQPQHF	TGTGCCAGTAGTATCGTAGGGGACAATCAGCCCCAGCATTTT
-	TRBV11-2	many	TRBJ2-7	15	CASSLLSLSSYEQYF	TGTGCCAGCAGCTTACTGAGTTTGAGCTCCTACGAGCAGTACTTC
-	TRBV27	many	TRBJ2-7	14	CASTSPTDTYEQYF	TGTGCCAGCACGTCCCCGACAGACACCTACGAGCAGTACTTC
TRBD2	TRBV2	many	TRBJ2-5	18	CASSGRQATSGGQETQYF	TGTGCCAGCAGTGGCAGGCAGGCGACTAGCGGGGGCCAAGAGACCCAGTACTTC
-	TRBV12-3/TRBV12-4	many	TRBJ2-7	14	CASSFRDMPYEQYF	TGTGCCAGCAGTTTTAGGGACATGCCGTACGAGCAGTACTTC
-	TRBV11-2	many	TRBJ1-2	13	CASYSEPNYGYTF	TGTGCCAGCTACAGCGAGCCGAACTATGGCTACACCTTC
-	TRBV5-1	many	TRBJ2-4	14	CASSLGRTTDIQYF	TGCGCCAGCAGCTTGGGTCGGACTACTGACATTCAGTACTTC
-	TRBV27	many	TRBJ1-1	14	CASSFSWVGTEAFF	TGTGCCAGCAGTTTTTCATGGGTTGGAACTGAAGCTTTCTTT
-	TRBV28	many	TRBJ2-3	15	CASSLSLAGTDTQYF	TGTGCCAGCAGTTTATCCCTCGCCGGCACAGATACGCAGTATTTT
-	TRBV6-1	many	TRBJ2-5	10	CASSGETQYF	TGTGCCAGCAGTGGCGAGACCCAGTACTTC
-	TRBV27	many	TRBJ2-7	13	CASSPLGPYEQYF	TGTGCCAGCAGTCCGCTCGGGCCTTACGAGCAGTACTTC
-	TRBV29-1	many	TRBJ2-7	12	CSVEGRGYEQYF	TGCAGCGTTGAAGGGCGGGGTTACGAGCAGTACTTC
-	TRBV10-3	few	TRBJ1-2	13	CAISTTGNYGYTF	TGTGCCATCAGCACTACAGGGAACTATGGCTACACCTTC
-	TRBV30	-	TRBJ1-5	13	CAWSTGINQPQHF	TGTGCCTGGAGCACAGGAATCAATCAGCCCCAGCATTTT
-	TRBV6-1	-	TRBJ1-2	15	CASSEMPGGVYGYTF	TGTGCCAGCAGTGAAATGCCCGGCGGAGTCTATGGCTACACCTTC
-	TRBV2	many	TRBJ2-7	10	CASSDGEQYF	TGTGCCAGCAGTGATGGAGAGCAGTACTTC
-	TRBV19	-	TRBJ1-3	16	CASTTVTGSSGNTIYF	TGTGCCAGTACCACGGTTACAGGGTCCTCTGGAAACACCATATATTTT
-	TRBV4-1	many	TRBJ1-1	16	CASSHTHLGSGTEAFF	TGCGCCAGCAGCCACACCCACTTGGGGTCTGGCACTGAAGCTTTCTTT
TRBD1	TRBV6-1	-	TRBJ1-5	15	CASSGQGAANQPQHF	TGTGCCAGCAGCGGACAGGGGGCTGCCAATCAGCCCCAGCATTTT